These 13 T cell receptor beta chains share one sample of origin, sequenced in a study of graft-versus-host responses after intestinal transplantation. Assay used: immunoSEQ multiplex PCR; TCRdb lists only in-frame clones, some missing. Of tens of thousands of clones listed, around 92% are singletons. The specimen comprised PBMCs, sampled 98 days after intestinal transplantation. The receptors here all came from a human patient who received an intestinal transplant, so some T cells may come from the graft donor.

The J gene is TRBJ1-2, the V gene TRBV4-1; no clear D gene. V gave up 1 base and J gave up 0 bases, with 9 bases separating them. CDR3 length equals 15 residues. The germline CDR1 and CDR2 sequences are MGHRA and YSYEKL. In DNA form, the CDR3 reads TGCGCCAGCAGCCAAGGCGTAGTTTCTAACTATGGCTACACCTTC. Translating it yields CASSQGVVSNYGYTF.

This sequence joins TRBV6-1 and TRBJ2-1; the D call may be TRBD1 or TRBD2 (7 bases each). This CDR3 is built from 14 residues. V lost 3 bases and J lost 9, with 15 bases in between. Germline lookup yields CDR1 MNHNS and CDR2 SASEGT. This CDR3 reads CASSETGRVSEQFF. In DNA form, the CDR3 reads TGTGCCAGCAGTGAGACAGGGAGGGTTAGTGAGCAGTTCTTC.

The rearrangement uses TRBV7-3 and TRBJ2-2, with 7 nucleotides matching TRBD1. Germline V CDR1 and CDR2: SGHTA, FQGTGA. J lost 0 bases, V lost 5 bases, and 0 bases had no gene match. This CDR3 region has 14 residues. The CDR3 is CASSQGANTGELFF. DNA for the CDR3: TGTGCCAGCAGCCAGGGGGCGAACACCGGGGAGCTGTTTTTT.

This chain connects TRBV15 to TRBJ1-5; D is ambiguous. This CDR3 spans 15 amino acids. V dropped 4 bases and J dropped 5 bases, with 15 bases sitting between them. Per the germline V gene, CDR1 is LNHNV and CDR2 is YYDKDF (reference sequence). CDR3 sequence (DNA): TGTGCCACCAGCAAGGGTAACCTCCAACATCAGCCCCAGCATTTT. Its translation is CATSKGNLQHQPQHF.

This chain links TRBV18 with TRBJ1-1, with TRBD1 as a possible D gene (5 bases). Trimming cost V 6 bases and J 4 bases, with 33 bases left between them. This CDR3 comprises 20 residues. CDR1 and CDR2 (germline): KGHSH, LQKENI. The CDR3 sequence is CASSNLPPGPIIRGGTEAFF. The CDR3 DNA sequence: TGTGCCAGCTCGAACTTGCCTCCGGGACCCATTATACGGGGTGGCACTGAAGCTTTCTTT. The full variable domain, its missing parts supplied by reference TRBV18 and TRBJ1-1, is NAGVMQNPRHLVRRRGQEARLRCSPMKGHSHVYWYRQLPEEGLKFMVYLQKENIIDESGMPKERFSAEFPKEGPSILRIQQVVRGDSAAYFCASSNLPPGPIIRGGTEAFFGQGTRLTVV.

The V call is TRBV2, the J call TRBJ2-1; perhaps TRBD2 as D (5 bases). There are 16 residues in the CDR3. Germline V gives CDR1 SNHLY, CDR2 FYNNEI. Trimming removed 8 bases from V and 5 bases from J, with 22 bases in between. CDR3 amino acids: CASQDLRGLGNNEQFF. CDR3 nucleotide sequence: TGTGCCAGCCAAGACCTACGGGGTTTGGGTAACAATGAGCAGTTCTTC.

The chain combines TRBV9 with TRBJ2-3; D may be TRBD2 (6 bases). The V gene's germline CDR1 is SGDLS and CDR2 YYNGEE. V was pared by 7 bases and J by 0 bases, with 24 bases between. The length of the CDR3 is 18 residues. The CDR3 region has the DNA TGTGCCAGCGGCCGAATCGCCCTAGCGTGGTCGAGCACAGATACGCAGTATTTT. Translating gives CASGRIALAWSSTDTQYF.

CDR3 DNA sequence: TGCGCCAGCAGCCCCGTGCTGGCGGGTGAAGCTTTCTTT. It encodes CASSPVLAGEAFF. The chain has TRBV5-1 and TRBJ1-1; D gene ambiguous. V shed 4 bases and J shed 7 bases, with 14 bases lying between them. Germline V gives CDR1 SGHRS, CDR2 YFSETQ. This CDR3 region has 13 residues. Based on the CDR3 plus reference TRBV5-1 and TRBJ1-1, the full variable domain is KAGVTQTPRYLIKTRGQQVTLSCSPISGHRSVSWYQQTPGQGLQFLFEYFSETQRNKGNFPGRFSGRQFSNSRSEMNVSTLELGDSALYLCASSPVLAGEAFFGQGTRLTVV.

The chain links TRBV11-1 to TRBJ2-3; 9 bases align to TRBD2. The germline V gene has CDR1 SGHAT and CDR2 FQDESV (reference sequence). CDR3 size: 15 residues. V lost 5 bases to trimming and J lost 5 bases; unmatched junction nucleotides: 8. The DNA for the CDR3 is TGTGCCAGCAGCCCCAGCGGACTAGCGATAGATACGCAGTATTTT. Translation gives CASSPSGLAIDTQYF.

The CDR3 nucleotides read TGCGCCAGCAGCCAAGATGCCGTGTTGGCTAGCGGGGCCTACGAGCAGTACTTC. Translating it yields CASSQDAVLASGAYEQYF. The gene calls are TRBV4-1 and TRBJ2-7, with 9 bases that match TRBD2. Germline assignment: CDR1 MGHRA and CDR2 YSYEKL. Unmatched junction bases numbered 11, after V lost 0 bases and J lost 2 bases. The CDR3 has 18 amino acids.

The DNA of the CDR3 is TGTGCCAGCAGGCGGGAGGGCCACGAGCAGTACTTC. Its translation: CASRREGHEQYF. This sequence joins TRBV6-1 and TRBJ2-7; 9 bases agree with TRBD2. The V gene's germline CDR1 is MNHNS and CDR2 SASEGT. The CDR3 runs to 12 residues. V lost 6 bases to trimming and J lost 5 bases; unmatched junction nucleotides: 2.

This clone was picked up one time. The genes are TRBV11-2 and TRBJ2-2, with 14 bases identical to TRBD2. V was pared by 5 bases and J by 6 bases, with 5 bases of the junction left unmatched. The CDR3 totals 16 residues. Germline V gives CDR1 SGHAT, CDR2 FQNNGV. For the CDR3, the DNA is TGTGCCAGCAGCCGGGGACTAGCGGGGGAATCCGGGGAGCTGTTTTTT. Translated: CASSRGLAGESGELFF.

CDR3 residues: CASRLQGNGELFF. The CDR3 DNA is TGTGCCAGCCGATTACAGGGTAACGGGGAGCTGTTTTTT. V usage is TRBV6-6 and J usage is TRBJ1-3; possible D gene TRBD1, 6 bases. The end of the DNA aligns better with TRBJ2-2, so the J call may be wrong. CDR3 size: 13 residues. Germline CDR1 reads MNHNY; CDR2 reads SVGAGI (reference sequence).